The sequence of this T cell receptor (beta chain) was determined in a study of beta chain features in type 1 diabetes. Study findings and constraints: Type 1 diabetes patients had fewer VDJ junction insertions and more deletions. Researchers report that Type 1 diabetes patients had moderately but significantly shorter TCRB CDR3s across all four CD4+ subsets. Here, the possible influence of HLA type (on TCRB rearrangement) remained unresolved.

Every donor provided one heparinised blood draw, which averaged about 116 mL. This clone was seen a single time. Antigen: not known. Isolated RNA was reverse transcribed in full, so expressed TCRB transcripts were sequenced. TCRdb's copy holds only in-frame clones and misses some; the assay was immunoSEQ multiplex PCR. Of 250,000 to 300,000 clones in the sample, 14% were seen once. The V gene lost 3 bases and the J gene lost 0 bases, with 7 bases spanning the gap. Germline V gene lookup returns CDR1 SGDLS and CDR2 YYNGEE. This CDR3 has 14 residues. The chain combines TRBV9 with TRBJ1-3; D not resolved. The sequenced sample consisted of naive CD4+ T cells from blood. This sequence was found in a man younger than 45 with type 1 diabetes. DNA for the CDR3: TGTGCCAGCAGCGCCGGGGACTCTGGAAACACCATATATTTT. This sequence encodes CASSAGDSGNTIYF.